This is a list of T cell receptor beta chains from one sample in a study of T cell responses to AZD1222 COVID-19 vaccine. Repertoires were generated with immunoSEQ multiplex PCR, while TCRdb's copy carries only in-frame clones and drops some. Here the sample spans more than 95,000 clones, approximately 88% being singletons. This material consisted of peripheral blood, taken on day 0 of AZD1222 vaccination. The source is an adult in good health. The CDR3 runs from the conserved cysteine through the conserved F or W. The order of the fields is CDR3 DNA, CDR3 protein, D gene, clone size, V gene, J gene. A D gene is named only where the DNA matches it firmly. Clone size is shown for a subset of rows, as once, few, many or a class of expanded clone.

CDR3nt: TGTGCCAGCAGACGGGACGGGAACTATGGCTACACCTTC
CDR3aa: CASRRDGNYGYTF
d_gene: NA
abundance: once
v_gene: TRBV25-1
j_gene: TRBJ1-2

CDR3nt: TGTGCCAGTAGTATCAATGCGGGCTTCAGCTATGGCTACACCTTC
CDR3aa: CASSINAGFSYGYTF
d_gene: NA
abundance: medium-sized
v_gene: TRBV19
j_gene: TRBJ1-2

CDR3nt: TGTGCCAGCAGCGCCCGGGACGGAAGCTCCTACGAGCAGTACTTC
CDR3aa: CASSARDGSSYEQYF
d_gene: NA
abundance: NA
v_gene: TRBV7-8
j_gene: TRBJ2-7

CDR3nt: TGTGCCAGCAGAGTGGCGAACACTGAAGCTTTCTTT
CDR3aa: CASRVANTEAFF
d_gene: NA
abundance: NA
v_gene: TRBV7-2
j_gene: TRBJ1-1

CDR3nt: TGCGCCAGCAGCGCTGGACAGTTGGGGTACGAGCAGTACTTC
CDR3aa: CASSAGQLGYEQYF
d_gene: NA
abundance: NA
v_gene: TRBV5-1
j_gene: TRBJ2-7

CDR3nt: TGTGCCAGCAGCTTACTTTTTTCGCGATCGAACACTGAAGCTTTCTTT
CDR3aa: CASSLLFSRSNTEAFF
d_gene: NA
abundance: NA
v_gene: TRBV7-8
j_gene: TRBJ1-1

CDR3nt: TGTGCCAGCAGCTTAGGTGGGATCAATCAGCCCCAGCATTTT
CDR3aa: CASSLGGINQPQHF
d_gene: NA
abundance: NA
v_gene: TRBV13
j_gene: TRBJ1-5

CDR3nt: TGTGCCAGCAGTCGCGGACAGTACAGGAACACTGAAGCTTTCTTT
CDR3aa: CASSRGQYRNTEAFF
d_gene: NA
abundance: NA
v_gene: TRBV28
j_gene: TRBJ1-1

CDR3nt: TGTGCCAGCAGTTCCCTTTGGGCCCGGGCAGATACGCAGTATTTT
CDR3aa: CASSSLWARADTQYF
d_gene: NA
abundance: NA
v_gene: TRBV27
j_gene: TRBJ2-3

CDR3nt: TGCGCCAGCAGTAGAATGAACACTGAAGCTTTCTTT
CDR3aa: CASSRMNTEAFF
d_gene: NA
abundance: NA
v_gene: TRBV10-1
j_gene: TRBJ1-1

CDR3nt: TGTGCCAGCAGTTACTCGAAGCTCGATGGCTACACCTTC
CDR3aa: CASSYSKLDGYTF
d_gene: NA
abundance: NA
v_gene: TRBV6-2/TRBV6-3
j_gene: TRBJ1-2

CDR3nt: TGTGCCAGCTCACCCGCCCTAGAGGAGGGCTACACCTTC
CDR3aa: CASSPALEEGYTF
d_gene: NA
abundance: NA
v_gene: TRBV18
j_gene: TRBJ1-2

CDR3nt: TGTGCCACCAACATTTGGGGGAGGATTCGAAGGGAGACCCAGTACTTC
CDR3aa: CATNIWGRIRRETQYF
d_gene: NA
abundance: NA
v_gene: TRBV28
j_gene: TRBJ2-5

CDR3nt: TGTGCCAGCAGCCCCGGACTCAACTTGAACACTGAAGCTTTCTTT
CDR3aa: CASSPGLNLNTEAFF
d_gene: NA
abundance: NA
v_gene: TRBV7-8
j_gene: TRBJ1-1

CDR3nt: TGCAGCGCATCGGCGAATAATGAAAAACTGTTTTTT
CDR3aa: CSASANNEKLFF
d_gene: NA
abundance: NA
v_gene: TRBV29-1
j_gene: TRBJ1-4

CDR3nt: TGTGCCAGTAGCGACCCGAGGGGCGGAAACTACCTCTATGGCTACACCTTC
CDR3aa: CASSDPRGGNYLYGYTF
d_gene: NA
abundance: once
v_gene: TRBV19
j_gene: TRBJ1-2

CDR3nt: TGTGCCAGCAGTTTATCTCCGGGGACCCATGGCTACACCTTC
CDR3aa: CASSLSPGTHGYTF
d_gene: NA
abundance: NA
v_gene: TRBV27
j_gene: TRBJ1-2

CDR3nt: TGTGCCAGCAAACGGGACTTAAACACAGATACGCAGTATTTT
CDR3aa: CASKRDLNTDTQYF
d_gene: NA
abundance: NA
v_gene: TRBV6-5
j_gene: TRBJ2-3

CDR3nt: TGTGCCAGCAGCTTGGACAGTTCCGGGGCCAACGTCCTGACTTTC
CDR3aa: CASSLDSSGANVLTF
d_gene: NA
abundance: NA
v_gene: TRBV5-4
j_gene: TRBJ2-6

CDR3nt: TGTGCCAGCACCGAACCAAGGACACTACGTACCTACGAGCAGTACTTC
CDR3aa: CASTEPRTLRTYEQYF
d_gene: NA
abundance: once
v_gene: TRBV27
j_gene: TRBJ2-7

CDR3nt: TGTGCCAGCAGCTCCCAGGGGGCTCTGGAAAAACTGTTTTTT
CDR3aa: CASSSQGALEKLFF
d_gene: TRBD1
abundance: NA
v_gene: TRBV7-9
j_gene: TRBJ1-4

CDR3nt: TGTGCCAGTAGTAACGGGGCTGGGGCCAACGTCCTGACTTTC
CDR3aa: CASSNGAGANVLTF
d_gene: NA
abundance: NA
v_gene: TRBV19
j_gene: TRBJ2-6

CDR3nt: TGTGCCAGCTCACCACCGGGAGGGGAATTCGGCGGGGAGCTGTTTTTT
CDR3aa: CASSPPGGEFGGELFF
d_gene: TRBD2
abundance: NA
v_gene: TRBV18
j_gene: TRBJ2-2

CDR3nt: TGTGCTAGTGGTTTGTATACCCTCGGGAGGGCATCTGGCGGCTACACCTTC
CDR3aa: CASGLYTLGRASGGYTF
d_gene: NA
abundance: NA
v_gene: TRBV12-5
j_gene: TRBJ1-2

CDR3nt: TGTGCCAGCAGCTTAGAAGCTGTCAGCTACGAGCAGTACTTC
CDR3aa: CASSLEAVSYEQYF
d_gene: NA
abundance: once
v_gene: TRBV7-2
j_gene: TRBJ2-7

CDR3nt: TGTGCCAGCAGCTTGGCAGACTACGAGCAGTACTTC
CDR3aa: CASSLADYEQYF
d_gene: NA
abundance: NA
v_gene: TRBV5-5
j_gene: TRBJ2-7

CDR3nt: TGTGCCAGCAGCCGAATCTCAGGGGGCGACTTTGAAGCTTTCTTT
CDR3aa: CASSRISGGDFEAFF
d_gene: TRBD1
abundance: NA
v_gene: TRBV3-1/TRBV3-2
j_gene: TRBJ1-1

CDR3nt: TGTGCCAGCAGGCAGGGGGCTGATCAGGAGACCCAGTACTTC
CDR3aa: CASRQGADQETQYF
d_gene: TRBD1
abundance: NA
v_gene: TRBV7-9
j_gene: TRBJ2-5

CDR3nt: TGTGCCAGCAGCCCTCGGCGGAGCTCCTACAATGAGCAGTTCTTC
CDR3aa: CASSPRRSSYNEQFF
d_gene: NA
abundance: NA
v_gene: TRBV7-9
j_gene: TRBJ2-1

CDR3nt: TGCGCCAGCAGGGCCGGGACAGGGGCCCGCGAGCAGTACTTC
CDR3aa: CASRAGTGAREQYF
d_gene: TRBD1
abundance: NA
v_gene: TRBV5-1
j_gene: TRBJ2-7

CDR3nt: TGTGCCACCTCGCCGTCCGCACGAGTGAACACTGAAGCTTTCTTT
CDR3aa: CATSPSARVNTEAFF
d_gene: NA
abundance: once
v_gene: TRBV3-1/TRBV3-2
j_gene: TRBJ1-1

CDR3nt: TGTGCCAGCAGTCCCCAGGACGGGACTGCCTCCGAGCAGTACTTC
CDR3aa: CASSPQDGTASEQYF
d_gene: NA
abundance: NA
v_gene: TRBV28
j_gene: TRBJ2-7

CDR3nt: TGCGCCAGCAGCCATATTTCACAATACACTGAAGCTTTCTTT
CDR3aa: CASSHISQYTEAFF
d_gene: NA
abundance: once
v_gene: TRBV4-1
j_gene: TRBJ1-1

CDR3nt: TGTGCCAGCAGCTATTCGGGGGTCTCTGACAATGAGCAGTTCTTC
CDR3aa: CASSYSGVSDNEQFF
d_gene: NA
abundance: NA
v_gene: TRBV5-4
j_gene: TRBJ2-1

CDR3nt: TGTGCCAGTAGTCCCGCCCGAGGGACAGCCTACAATGAGCAGTTCTTC
CDR3aa: CASSPARGTAYNEQFF
d_gene: TRBD1
abundance: NA
v_gene: TRBV19
j_gene: TRBJ2-1